The source of this T cell receptor beta chain is a study of tumor-infiltrating lymphocytes in primary liver carcinoma. Findings of the study overall: A significantly higher top-250-clone fraction was recorded for tumors than for blood (p = 0.039).

Extraction of RNA together with DNA used roughly 20-32 mg of unsorted bulk tissue. Tumor samples all exceeded 75% viable tumor cells. The researchers produced TCR beta cDNA from approximately 550 ng total RNA with a constant-region primer. Libraries for TCR beta were built through three nested multiplex PCR rounds, which together made up a slightly modified ARM-PCR procedure. Forward primers for TRBV1-TRBV30 and a C-beta reverse primer served the first two PCR rounds, at around 11 cycles each. TCRdb called the multiplex PCR reads again in MiXCR, with one record for every CDR3 protein. The sample consists of about 22,000 distinct CDR3 sequences, 80% of them appearing once. Details on this clonotype: The antigen remains undetermined.

The ends lost 4 bases at V and 13 bases at J; junction bases unmatched: 14. This CDR3 is built from 15 residues. Germline V CDR1 and CDR2: SGHAT, FQNNGV. This receptor was obtained from a woman aged 30 to 39 with primary liver carcinoma and hepatitis B virus infection. Material for sequencing was liver tumor tissue from sampling region 2. Subset: tumor region T2, inferior pole. The rearrangement uses TRBV11-2 and TRBJ2-3, with TRBD2 matching over 10 bases. CDR3 region: CASSSGSGGADTKYF. CDR3 coding DNA: TGTGCCAGCAGCTCAGGAAGCGGGGGGGCAGACACGAAGTATTTT.